The 24 T cell receptor beta chains below come from one sample, sequenced in a study of blood T cell repertoires in COVID-19 (dated by TCRdb to about 2020). The library was made by the immunoSEQ multiplex PCR assay. TCRdb re-hosts the immuneACCESS table, in-frame sequences only. Its copies lack some clones; in the studies checked, an unresolved V gene accounts for under half of them, and the cause for the rest is not known. The sample contains around 26,000 clones, around 93% of them found a single time. The ten largest make up roughly 2% of the sample. The sequenced sample was peripheral blood. The origin of the receptors is a human donor in a cohort sampled during active COVID-19.

The rearrangement uses TRBV24-1 and TRBJ1-5; 10 positions agree with TRBD1. The CDR3 extends over 16 amino acids. Germline values: CDR1 KGHDR, CDR2 SFDVKD. The trim removed 3 bases at V and 6 bases at J, leaving 7 bases unmatched. CDR3 protein: CATSDGDRGPLQPQHF. In DNA form, the CDR3 reads TGTGCCACCAGTGATGGGGACAGGGGTCCTCTTCAGCCCCAGCATTTT.

CDR3 coding DNA: TGTGCCTGGAGTGTTGGGGCAGTTGGAAAAGAGACCCAGTACTTC. It is translated as CAWSVGAVGKETQYF. The chain has TRBV30 and TRBJ2-5; the D gene is possibly TRBD1 (5 bases). The CDR3 contains 15 residues. The germline V gene encodes CDR1 GTSNPN and CDR2 SVGIG (reference sequence). Trimming removed 0 bases from V and 3 bases from J, with 14 bases in between.

The J gene is TRBJ1-2, the V gene TRBV27; 11 bases are shared with TRBD1. J lost 5 bases, V lost 5 bases, and 13 bases had no gene match. CDR3 length: 17 amino acids. Germline V gives CDR1 MNHEY, CDR2 SMNVEV (reference sequence). The CDR3 nucleotides are TGTGCCAGCAGTCGCGGACAGGGGGCAAGGGAGAGGTATGGCTACACCTTC. Protein: CASSRGQGARERYGYTF.

This clone was detected only once. The chain combines TRBV5-1 with TRBJ2-3; the match to TRBD2 covers 8 bases. This CDR3 is 14 amino acids long. Germline CDR1 SGHRS, CDR2 YFSETQ. J lost 6 bases, V lost 0 bases, and 3 bases had no gene match. The CDR3 sequence is CASSLGAGADTQYF. In DNA form, the CDR3 reads TGCGCCAGCAGCTTGGGAGCGGGGGCTGATACGCAGTATTTT.

The rearrangement uses TRBV9 and TRBJ2-5; 7 positions match TRBD1. Looked up from germline, CDR1 is SGDLS and CDR2 is YYNGEE. The length of the CDR3 is 14 residues. The V gene end was trimmed by 7 bases and the J gene end by 3 bases; junction bases not matched to a gene: 9. The CDR3 DNA sequence: TGTGCCAGCGGGGACCGGGACAGAGAAGAGACCCAGTACTTC. Translating gives CASGDRDREETQYF.

V gene TRBV7-2 combines with J gene TRBJ1-2, with D tentatively TRBD1 (6 bases). The CDR3 loop spans 16 amino acids. Trimming took 1 base from V and 7 from J, leaving 19 bases between them. CDR1 and CDR2 (germline): SGHTA, FQGNSA. The CDR3 spells CASSLGRLRGSPGYTF. CDR3 sequence (DNA): TGTGCCAGCAGCTTAGGGAGACTCAGGGGCTCTCCTGGCTACACCTTC.

V usage is TRBV5-6 and J usage is TRBJ1-6; possibly TRBD1 for D (5 bases). Germline CDR1 SGHDT, CDR2 YYEEEE. CDR3 length: 13 amino acids. Trimming stripped 6 bases from V and 9 bases from J, with 13 bases between. As DNA, the CDR3 is TGTGCCAGCACCGCCCGCGGGGGTTCACCCCTCCACTTT. Amino acids: CASTARGGSPLHF.

The rearrangement uses TRBV6-6 and TRBJ2-2; 10 positions match TRBD1. V lost 3 bases to trimming and J lost 7 bases; unmatched junction nucleotides: 8. The CDR3 sequence is 16 residues long. Germline CDR1 is MNHNY and CDR2 is SVGAGI (reference sequence). In nucleotides, the CDR3 is TGTGCCAGCAGTTATGGAGACAGGGGGCTCGACGGGGAGCTGTTTTTT. Its translation is CASSYGDRGLDGELFF.

J is TRBJ2-7 and V is TRBV24-1, with TRBD1 matching over 9 bases. Germline loops: CDR1 KGHDR, CDR2 SFDVKD. With V trimmed by 5 bases and J by 5 bases, 0 bases remained unmatched. The CDR3 is 12 amino acids. CDR3 residues: CATSGTGDEQYF. The CDR3 nucleotides are TGTGCCACCAGTGGGACAGGGGACGAGCAGTACTTC.

This clone was recorded once. This sequence joins TRBV2 and TRBJ1-1; 11 positions match TRBD1. Germline loops: CDR1 SNHLY, CDR2 FYNNEI. The V segment lost 6 bases and the J segment 7 bases; nucleotides outside the gene matches: 7. The CDR3 consists of 14 residues. The CDR3 coding sequence is TGTGCCAGCAGGGGACAGGGGGGCCGAAATGAAGCTTTCTTT. It encodes CASRGQGGRNEAFF.

The rearrangement uses TRBV6-5 and TRBJ2-7, with D possibly TRBD1 on 5 matching bases. Germline V gives CDR1 MNHEY, CDR2 SVGAGI. The CDR3 is 13 residues long. Deletions cut 0 bases from V and 9 bases from J, with 12 bases between. The CDR3 DNA reads as TGTGCCAGCAGTTACTCGAATGGGGCCCCGCAGTACTTC. This codes for CASSYSNGAPQYF.

The chain employs TRBV6-1 and TRBJ2-3; D not resolved. Germline CDR1 MNHNS, CDR2 SASEGT. This CDR3 is 13 amino acids long. Trimming took 3 bases from V and 4 from J, leaving 8 bases between them. CDR3 DNA: TGTGCCAGCAGTGAGGATAGCTCAGATACGCAGTATTTT. Translated, it gives CASSEDSSDTQYF.

This chain links TRBV30 with TRBJ2-7; TRBD1 might be the D (6 bases). The germline V and J ends were trimmed by 3 bases and 0 bases, with 12 bases remaining between them. This CDR3 spans 14 amino acids. Germline-derived CDR1 and CDR2 are GTSNPN and SVGIG (reference sequence). The CDR3 nucleotides read TGTGCCTGGAGGGACAGAATAAGCTCCTACGAGCAGTACTTC. Its protein is CAWRDRISSYEQYF. Variable domain in full (rest from reference TRBV30 and TRBJ2-7): SQTIHQWPATLVQPVGSPLSLECTVEGTSNPNLYWYRQAAGRGLQLLFYSVGIGQISSEVPQNLSASRPQDRQFILSSKKLLLSDSGFYLCAWRDRISSYEQYFGPGTRLTVT.

The rearrangement joins TRBV10-3 to TRBJ2-1; D gene uncertain. V shed 0 bases and J shed 10 bases, with 7 bases lying between them. Germline V gene sequence: CDR1 ENHRY, CDR2 SYGVKD. The CDR3 sequence is 12 residues long. CDR3 amino acids: CAISESGWEQFF. The CDR3 coding sequence is TGTGCCATCAGTGAGTCTGGCTGGGAGCAGTTCTTC.

This chain joins TRBV9 and TRBJ2-3; no reliable D call. The CDR3 sequence is 16 residues long. Germline assignment: CDR1 SGDLS and CDR2 YYNGEE. V lost 0 bases and J 0 bases, leaving 11 bases between the germline ends. CDR3 protein: CASSVGGAPSTDTQYF. CDR3 nucleotides: TGTGCCAGCAGCGTAGGAGGCGCTCCTAGCACAGATACGCAGTATTTT.

The gene calls are TRBV6-5 and TRBJ1-1; 7 positions match TRBD1. CDR3 length: 14 residues. With V trimmed by 7 bases and J by 1 base, 6 bases remained unmatched. Germline V CDR1 and CDR2: MNHEY, SVGAGI. CDR3 DNA sequence: TGTGCCAGCACGCAGGGGGTTCCGAACACTGAAGCTTTCTTT. This gives the protein CASTQGVPNTEAFF.

The genes are TRBV3-1 (or the pseudogene TRBV3-2) and TRBJ1-2; D not certain. The ends were cut back, 4 bases at V and 5 bases at J, with 17 bases in the middle. CDR1 is LGHDT, CDR2 YNNKEL, per germline (reference sequence). The CDR3 extends over 15 amino acids. CDR3 coding DNA: TGTGCCAGCAGCCCCGTCGGCAGTAGCGGGTATGGCTACACCTTC. Amino acid sequence: CASSPVGSSGYGYTF.

This chain links TRBV5-1 with TRBJ1-1, with TRBD1 matching over 11 bases. The germline gives CDR1 SGHRS, CDR2 YFSETQ. This CDR3 is built from 18 residues. Trimming cost V 0 bases and J 0 bases; bases outside gene matches: 7. In nucleotides, the CDR3 is TGCGCCAGCAGCTTGGACTCCGGGACAGGGGGTATGAACACTGAAGCTTTCTTT. Protein: CASSLDSGTGGMNTEAFF.

The chain employs TRBV3-1 (or the pseudogene TRBV3-2) and TRBJ1-3, with D unclear. There are 15 residues in the CDR3. Germline CDR1 LGHDT, CDR2 YNNKEL (reference sequence). V dropped 6 bases and J dropped 3 bases, with 15 bases sitting between them. CDR3 sequence reads: CASRPPGALGNTIYF. DNA for the CDR3: TGTGCCAGCAGACCCCCCGGAGCACTTGGAAACACCATATATTTT.

The rearrangement links TRBV5-1 to TRBJ1-4, with 8 bases matching TRBD1. This CDR3 contains 17 residues. Germline V gene sequence: CDR1 SGHRS, CDR2 YFSETQ. Trimming took 4 bases from V and 1 from J; bases not matched to a gene: 9. The CDR3 loop reads CASSPGQGLRTNEKLFF. The CDR3 DNA is TGCGCCAGCAGCCCCGGACAGGGACTGCGAACTAATGAAAAACTGTTTTTT.

This clone was seen a few times. V and J are TRBV18 and TRBJ1-5; 7 bases line up with TRBD1. Germline V CDR1 and CDR2: KGHSH, LQKENI. The trim removed 4 bases at V and 7 bases at J, leaving 10 bases unmatched. The length of the CDR3 is 15 residues. CDR3 residues: CASSQLTGSEQPQHF. As DNA, the CDR3 is TGTGCCAGCTCACAGTTGACAGGGTCCGAACAGCCCCAGCATTTT.

In DNA, the CDR3 is TGTGCCAGCAGTGGGACAGGGGGTGGAAACACCATATATTTT. Translated: CASSGTGGGNTIYF. V is TRBV2 and J is TRBJ1-3; the match to TRBD1 covers 10 bases. CDR3 length equals 14 residues. Germline loops: CDR1 SNHLY, CDR2 FYNNEI. Trimming cost V 4 bases and J 3 bases; bases outside gene matches: 0.

V and J are TRBV6-5 and TRBJ2-7, with 14 bases aligning to TRBD2. The CDR3 totals 15 residues. The V gene end was trimmed by 6 bases and the J gene end by 6 bases; junction bases not matched to a gene: 7. The germline gives CDR1 MNHEY, CDR2 SVGAGI. The CDR3 region is CASRSGLAGGSEQYF. Here the CDR3 DNA reads TGTGCCAGCAGGAGCGGACTAGCGGGAGGATCCGAGCAGTACTTC.

The rearrangement uses TRBV5-1 and TRBJ2-3, with D possibly being TRBD1 (6 bases). V shed 1 base and J shed 2 bases, with 8 bases lying between them. The CDR3 consists of 14 residues. Germline lookup yields CDR1 SGHRS and CDR2 YFSETQ. CDR3 DNA sequence: TGCGCCAGCAGCTTGACAGGGACCACAGATACGCAGTATTTT. Translating it yields CASSLTGTTDTQYF.